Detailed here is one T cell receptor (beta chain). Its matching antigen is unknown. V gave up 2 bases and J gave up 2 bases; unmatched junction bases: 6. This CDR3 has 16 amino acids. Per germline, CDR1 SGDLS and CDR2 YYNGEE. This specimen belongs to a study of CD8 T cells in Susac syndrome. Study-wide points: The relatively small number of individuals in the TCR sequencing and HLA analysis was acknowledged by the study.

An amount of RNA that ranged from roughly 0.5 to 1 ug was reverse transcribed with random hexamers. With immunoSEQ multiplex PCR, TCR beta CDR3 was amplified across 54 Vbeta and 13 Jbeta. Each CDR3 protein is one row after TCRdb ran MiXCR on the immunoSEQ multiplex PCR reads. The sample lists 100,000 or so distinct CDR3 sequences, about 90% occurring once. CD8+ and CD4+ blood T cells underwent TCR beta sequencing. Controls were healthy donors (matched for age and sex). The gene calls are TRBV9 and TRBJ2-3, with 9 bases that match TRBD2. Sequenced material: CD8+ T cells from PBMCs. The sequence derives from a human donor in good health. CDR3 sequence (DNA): TGTGCCAGCAGCGTCCTACAGCGGGGGGCCACAGATACGCAGTATTTT. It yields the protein CASSVLQRGATDTQYF. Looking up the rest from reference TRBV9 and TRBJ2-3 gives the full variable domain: DSGVTQTPKHLITATGQRVTLRCSPRSGDLSVYWYQQSLDQGLQFLIQYYNGEERAKGNILERFSAQQFPDLHSELNLSSLELGDSALYFCASSVLQRGATDTQYFGPGTRLTVL.